This T cell receptor beta chain appears in the sequencing data of a study of radiation and T cells in renal cell carcinoma. General study findings and limits: In blood, top tumor clones expanded by 2 weeks, shrinking by 4.

Germline values: CDR1 SGHVS, CDR2 FNYEAQ. This CDR3 comprises 14 residues. The V end was cut by 2 bases, the J end by 5 bases, with 12 bases between. Comments on this clone: Its antigen is currently unknown.

Produced via immunoSEQ multiplex PCR; TCRdb's table is partial and in-frame only. The data hold 30,000 to 40,000 clones, with over 70% observed a single time. The time point is: blood 4 weeks post-SBRT, at nephrectomy. Treatment here: 15 Gy SBRT to primary tumor, nephrectomy 4 weeks later. Nephrectomy followed 15 Gy stereotactic body radiation by 4 weeks. Serial blood draws occurred at baseline and 2 and 4 weeks post-SBRT. The patient's renal cell carcinoma had clear cell pathology. The sequenced sample was blood, obtained from a patient whose treatment included radiotherapy and nephrectomy. V usage is TRBV7-6 and J usage is TRBJ1-1, with D uncertain. This clonotype was sampled from a man in his sixties with renal cell carcinoma. In DNA form, the CDR3 reads TGTGCCAGCAGCTTAATCTGGGGTTTGACTGAAGCTTTCTTT. Protein sequence: CASSLIWGLTEAFF.